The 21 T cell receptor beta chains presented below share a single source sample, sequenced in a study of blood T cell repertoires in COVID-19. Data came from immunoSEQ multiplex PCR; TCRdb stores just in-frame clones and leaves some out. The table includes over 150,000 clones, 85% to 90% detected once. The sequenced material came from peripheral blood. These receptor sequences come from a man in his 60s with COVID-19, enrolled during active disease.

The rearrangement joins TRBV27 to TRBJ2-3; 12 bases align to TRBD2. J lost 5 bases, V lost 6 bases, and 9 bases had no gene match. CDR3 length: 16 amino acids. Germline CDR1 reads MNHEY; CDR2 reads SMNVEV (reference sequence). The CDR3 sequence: CASRSPTSGGRDTQYF. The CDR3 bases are TGTGCCAGCAGAAGTCCGACTAGCGGGGGCCGAGATACGCAGTATTTT.

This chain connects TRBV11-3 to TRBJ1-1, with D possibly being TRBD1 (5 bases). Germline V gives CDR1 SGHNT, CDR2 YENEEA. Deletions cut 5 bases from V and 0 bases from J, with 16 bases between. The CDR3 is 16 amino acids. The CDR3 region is CASSPPGGALNTEAFF. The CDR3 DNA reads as TGTGCCAGCAGCCCCCCAGGAGGGGCCCTGAACACTGAAGCTTTCTTT.

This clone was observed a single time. The CDR3 sequence is CSPRQHNEQFF. CDR3 nucleotide sequence: TGCAGTCCAAGACAGCACAATGAGCAGTTCTTC. V and J are TRBV20-1 and TRBJ2-1; D is possibly TRBD1 (5 bases). This CDR3 comprises 11 residues. CDR1 and CDR2 (germline): DFQATT, SNEGSKA (reference sequence). V was shortened by 8 bases and J by 5 bases, with 10 bases between the two germline ends.

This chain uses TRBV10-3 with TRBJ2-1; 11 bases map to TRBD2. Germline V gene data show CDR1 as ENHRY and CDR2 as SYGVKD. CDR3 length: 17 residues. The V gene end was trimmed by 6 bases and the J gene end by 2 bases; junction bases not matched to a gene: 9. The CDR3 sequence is CAISPGSSGGAYNEQFF. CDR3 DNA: TGTGCCATCAGCCCGGGGAGTAGCGGGGGGGCCTACAATGAGCAGTTCTTC.

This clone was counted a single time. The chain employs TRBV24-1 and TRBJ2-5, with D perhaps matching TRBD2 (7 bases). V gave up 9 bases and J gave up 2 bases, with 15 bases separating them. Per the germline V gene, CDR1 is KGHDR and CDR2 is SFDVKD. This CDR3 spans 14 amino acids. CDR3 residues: CATRRGAGQETQYF. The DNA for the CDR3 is TGTGCCACCCGCCGGGGGGCAGGACAAGAGACCCAGTACTTC.

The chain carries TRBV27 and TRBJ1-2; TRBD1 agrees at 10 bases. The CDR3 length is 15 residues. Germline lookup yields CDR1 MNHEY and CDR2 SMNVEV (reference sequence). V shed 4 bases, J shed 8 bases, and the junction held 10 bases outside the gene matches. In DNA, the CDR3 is TGTGCCAGCAGTTCCCGGACGACAGGGGGCGCCGGCTACACCTTC. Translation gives CASSSRTTGGAGYTF.

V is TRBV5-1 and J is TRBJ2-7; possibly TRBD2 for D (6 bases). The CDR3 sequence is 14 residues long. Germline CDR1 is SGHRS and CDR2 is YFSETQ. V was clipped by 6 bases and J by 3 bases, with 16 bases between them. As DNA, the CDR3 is TGCGCCAGCACTCGGGGGTCAGGGAGCTACGAGCAGTACTTC. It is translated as CASTRGSGSYEQYF. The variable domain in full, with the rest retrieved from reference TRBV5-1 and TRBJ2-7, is KAGVTQTPRYLIKTRGQQVTLSCSPISGHRSVSWYQQTPGQGLQFLFEYFSETQRNKGNFPGRFSGRQFSNSRSEMNVSTLELGDSALYLCASTRGSGSYEQYFGPGTRLTVT.

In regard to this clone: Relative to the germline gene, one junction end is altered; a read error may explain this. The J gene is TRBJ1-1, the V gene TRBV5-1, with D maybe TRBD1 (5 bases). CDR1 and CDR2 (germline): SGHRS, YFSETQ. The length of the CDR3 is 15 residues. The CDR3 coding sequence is TGCGCCCGCAGCTTGGTGGGGGGGATGAACACTGAAGCTTTCTTT. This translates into CARSLVGGMNTEAFF.

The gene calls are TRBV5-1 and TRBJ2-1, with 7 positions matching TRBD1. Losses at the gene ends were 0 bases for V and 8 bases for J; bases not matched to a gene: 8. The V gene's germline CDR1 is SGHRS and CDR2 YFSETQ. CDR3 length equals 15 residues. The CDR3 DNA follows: TGCGCCAGCAGCTTGGAGGGGGCGCGCTTTGATGAGCAGTTCTTC. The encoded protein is CASSLEGARFDEQFF.

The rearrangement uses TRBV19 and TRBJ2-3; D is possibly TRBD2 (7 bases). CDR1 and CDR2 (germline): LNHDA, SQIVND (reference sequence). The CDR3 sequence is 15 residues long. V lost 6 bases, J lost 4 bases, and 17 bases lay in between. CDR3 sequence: CASRSGGAGADTQYF. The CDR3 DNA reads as TGTGCCAGTAGGTCGGGGGGCGCCGGAGCAGATACGCAGTATTTT.

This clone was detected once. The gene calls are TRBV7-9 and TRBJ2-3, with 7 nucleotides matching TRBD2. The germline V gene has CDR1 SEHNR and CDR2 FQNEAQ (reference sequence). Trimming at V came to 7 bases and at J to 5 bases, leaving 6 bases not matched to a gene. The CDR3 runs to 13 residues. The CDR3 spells CASTRDYQDTQYF. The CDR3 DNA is TGTGCCAGCACCCGGGACTACCAAGATACGCAGTATTTT.

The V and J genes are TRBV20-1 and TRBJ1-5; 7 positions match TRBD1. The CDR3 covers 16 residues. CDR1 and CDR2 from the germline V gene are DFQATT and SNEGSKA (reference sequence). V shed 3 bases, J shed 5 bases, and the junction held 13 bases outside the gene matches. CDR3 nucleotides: TGCAGTGCTAGTTCCATACAGGGGTGGGCGGATCAGCCCCAGCATTTT. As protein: CSASSIQGWADQPQHF.

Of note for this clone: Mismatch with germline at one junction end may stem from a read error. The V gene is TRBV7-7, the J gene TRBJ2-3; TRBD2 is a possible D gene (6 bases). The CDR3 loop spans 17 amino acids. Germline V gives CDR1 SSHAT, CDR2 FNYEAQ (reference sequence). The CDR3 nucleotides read TGTGCTAGCAGCTCCCGCCTGAGACTAGAAGGCACAGATACGCAGTATTTT. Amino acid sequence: CASSSRLRLEGTDTQYF.

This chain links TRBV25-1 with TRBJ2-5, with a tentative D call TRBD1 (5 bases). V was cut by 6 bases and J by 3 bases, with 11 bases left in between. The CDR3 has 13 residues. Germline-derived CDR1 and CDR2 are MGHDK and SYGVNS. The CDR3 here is CASRAQGKETQYF. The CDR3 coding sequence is TGTGCCAGCAGGGCTCAGGGTAAAGAGACCCAGTACTTC.

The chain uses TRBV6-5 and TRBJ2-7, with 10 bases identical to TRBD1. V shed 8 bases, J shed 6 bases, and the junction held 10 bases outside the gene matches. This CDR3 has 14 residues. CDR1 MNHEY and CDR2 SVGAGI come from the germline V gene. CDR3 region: CASVADRGTLEQYF. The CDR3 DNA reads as TGTGCCAGCGTGGCGGACAGGGGGACTCTCGAGCAGTACTTC.

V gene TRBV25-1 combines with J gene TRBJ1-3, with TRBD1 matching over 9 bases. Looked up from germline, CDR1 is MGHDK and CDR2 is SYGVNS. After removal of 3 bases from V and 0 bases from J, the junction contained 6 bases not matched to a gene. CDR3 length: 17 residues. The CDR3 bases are TGTGCCAGCAGTGATCGGACAGGGGAGAGCTCTGGAAACACCATATATTTT. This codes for CASSDRTGESSGNTIYF.

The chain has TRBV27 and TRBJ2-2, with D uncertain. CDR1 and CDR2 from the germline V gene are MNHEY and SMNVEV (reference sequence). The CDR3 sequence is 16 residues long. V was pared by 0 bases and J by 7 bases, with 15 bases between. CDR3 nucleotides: TGTGCCAGCAGTTTATCATTTTCCCAGGCGCTCGGGGAGCTGTTTTTT. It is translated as CASSLSFSQALGELFF.

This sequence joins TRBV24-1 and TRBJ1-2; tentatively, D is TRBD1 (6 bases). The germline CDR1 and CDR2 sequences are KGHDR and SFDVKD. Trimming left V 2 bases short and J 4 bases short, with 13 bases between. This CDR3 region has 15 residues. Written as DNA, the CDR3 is TGTGCCACCAGTGATTCGGACAGCCGATTCTATGGCTACACCTTC. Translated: CATSDSDSRFYGYTF.

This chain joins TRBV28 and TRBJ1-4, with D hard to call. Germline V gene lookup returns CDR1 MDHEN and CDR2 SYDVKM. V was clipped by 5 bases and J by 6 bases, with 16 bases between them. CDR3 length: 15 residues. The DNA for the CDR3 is TGTGCCAGCAGTCTGCCGGGGAGCCTGGATGAAAAACTGTTTTTT. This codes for CASSLPGSLDEKLFF.

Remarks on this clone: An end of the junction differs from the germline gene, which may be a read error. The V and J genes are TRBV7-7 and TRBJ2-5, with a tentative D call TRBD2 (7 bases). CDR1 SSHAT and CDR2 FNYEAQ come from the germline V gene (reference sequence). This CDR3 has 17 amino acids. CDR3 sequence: CASSLGGRGGDQETQYF. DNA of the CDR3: TGTGCTAGCAGCTTAGGTGGTCGCGGGGGCGACCAAGAGACCCAGTACTTC. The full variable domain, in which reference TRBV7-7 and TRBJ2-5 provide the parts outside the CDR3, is GAGVSQSPRYKVTKRGQDVTLRCDPISSHATLYWYQQALGQGPEFLTYFNYEAQPDKSGLPSDRFSAERPEGSISTLTIQRTEQRDSAMYRCASSLGGRGGDQETQYFGPGTRLLVL.

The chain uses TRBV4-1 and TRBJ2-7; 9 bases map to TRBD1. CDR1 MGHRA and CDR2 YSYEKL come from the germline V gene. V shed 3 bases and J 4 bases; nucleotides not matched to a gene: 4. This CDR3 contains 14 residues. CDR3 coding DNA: TGCGCCAGCAGCCAGCGGGACAGGGATTACGAGCAGTACTTC. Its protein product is CASSQRDRDYEQYF.